This is a list of T cell receptor beta chains from one sample in a study of identical twins. TCRdb analysed the 5' RACE reads with MiXCR anew, one entry per CDR3 protein. In the table there are 200,000 to 250,000 distinct CDR3 sequences, 6% to 7% of which are singletons. These data are also associated with another study on T cells expressing NK-cell markers.

Input material: CD8+ T cells sorted from blood. The origin of the receptors is a woman aged 18-29 years in good health. The conserved cysteine and the conserved F or W are not part of the CDR3 here. D genes are given only for firm matches.

cdr3_length j_call d_call v_call cdr3_aa
14 TRBJ2-1 TRBD2 TRBV18 ASSPLVGLAGEEQF
10 TRBJ2-7 . TRBV29-1 SAQRGGQEQY
10 TRBJ2-2 . TRBV30 AWSVRTGELF
15 TRBJ2-1 . TRBV11-2 ASSVRWTALAQNEQF
12 TRBJ2-4 . TRBV3-1 ASSPPEGSGIQY
13 TRBJ2-4 TRBD1 TRBV5-4 ASSLRDRGRNIQY
15 TRBJ2-7 . TRBV7-8 ASSPGPEGDKDYEQY
14 TRBJ2-6 . TRBV10-3 AISGRVALRGNVLT
10 TRBJ2-3 . TRBV29-1 SVEFRTDTQY
9 TRBJ1-2 TRBD1 TRBV7-9 ASSSEGDRG
10 TRBJ2-3 . TRBV7-3 ASSFDRNTQY
10 TRBJ1-1 . TRBV6-1 ASVDWTTEAF
11 TRBJ2-5 TRBD2 TRBV12-5 ASGTGTSGLEY
10 TRBJ1-1 . TRBV29-1 SVAPENTEAF
12 TRBJ2-7 . TRBV13 ASSLELAKNEQY
12 TRBJ2-1 TRBD1 TRBV4-1 ASSQGQGVDEQF
13 TRBJ2-2 . TRBV12-3/TRBV12-4 ASDTDRSNTGELF
12 TRBJ2-7 . TRBV27 ASSSQGRTYEQY
13 TRBJ2-3 . TRBV7-2 ASSVLSPLTDTQY
15 TRBJ2-5 . TRBV5-5 ASSLDVSGGFLETQY
12 TRBJ2-7 . TRBV27 ASSYRGGSYEQY
12 TRBJ2-5 . TRBV7-2 ASSLWGSQETQY
12 TRBJ1-1 . TRBV27 ASSLEGGIAEAF
12 TRBJ1-4 . TRBV2 ASLTRASNEKLF
14 TRBJ2-7 TRBD1 TRBV18 ASSPVGTGESYEQY
13 TRBJ2-7 . TRBV27 ASSLAQLPQSEQY
15 TRBJ2-3 . TRBV6-5 ASKFSAEEGSTDTQY
9 TRBJ2-7 . TRBV12-3/TRBV12-4 ASRSDYEQY
11 TRBJ1-1 . TRBV29-1 SVGGSGPTEAF
9 TRBJ1-2 . TRBV5-1 ATHTANGYT
11 TRBJ2-5 TRBD2 TRBV6-2/TRBV6-3 ASDTSGRKTQY
13 TRBJ2-1 TRBD2 TRBV6-1 ASSLAGGGGNEQF
12 TRBJ2-3 . TRBV3-1 ASSPVEGTDTQY
14 TRBJ2-5 . TRBV18 ASSPESRTGKETQY
11 TRBJ2-2 . TRBV9 ASSVLVSGELF
10 TRBJ2-1 . TRBV7-2 ASTYSYNEQF
13 TRBJ1-4 TRBD1 TRBV5-1 ASSWEQGTNEKLF
9 TRBJ1-4 . TRBV7-8 ASSLDGKLF
10 TRBJ2-3 TRBD1 TRBV13 ASSPAGTGSE
13 TRBJ1-1 . TRBV4-1 ASTLNPGVGTEAF
13 TRBJ2-7 . TRBV6-5 ASSYGGTHSYEQY
11 TRBJ2-1 . TRBV12-3/TRBV12-4 ASSIGQFNEQF